These 10 T cell receptor beta chains came from one sample sequenced in a study of T cells in Graves' hyperthyroidism and ophthalmopathy. RNA transcripts gave rise to amplified TCR beta CDR3 regions. Using the HTBI primer set, a first-round RT-PCR was run on the TCR CDR3. TCRdb called the multiplex PCR reads again in MiXCR, with one record for every CDR3 protein. Of about 740,000 distinct CDR3 sequences in the sample, less than 15% are singletons; the top ten hold roughly 10%. The sample taken for sequencing was blood. These receptor sequences come from a woman in her late teens or twenties with Graves' hyperthyroidism.

This rearrangement joins TRBV11-1 to TRBJ1-2; unclear D gene. Germline loops: CDR1 SGHAT, CDR2 FQDESV (reference sequence). The CDR3 totals 12 residues. Trimming pared 4 bases from V and 0 bases from J, leaving 3 bases between. DNA for the CDR3: TGTGCCAGCAGCTATACTAACTATGGCTACACCTTC. As protein: CASSYTNYGYTF.

This clonotype was recorded at least ten times. V gene TRBV18 combines with J gene TRBJ2-3; D remains unclear. This CDR3 is built from 11 residues. Looked up from germline, CDR1 is KGHSH and CDR2 is LQKENI. The V gene lost 2 bases and the J gene lost 10 bases, with 7 bases spanning the gap. CDR3 amino acids: CASSPNRPQYF. CDR3 bases: TGTGCCAGCTCACCAAATCGCCCGCAGTATTTT.

There are a few counts of this clonotype. V usage is TRBV3-1 and J usage is TRBJ2-4; TRBD2 is a possible D gene (5 bases). Germline assignment: CDR1 LGHDT and CDR2 YNNKEL (reference sequence). The germline V and J ends were trimmed by 3 bases and 2 bases, with 8 bases remaining between them. This CDR3 has 14 residues. The CDR3 bases are TGTGCCAGCAGCCAGGCGGGCCCCAAAAACATTCAGTACTTC. Amino acid sequence: CASSQAGPKNIQYF.

This clonotype appeared many times. V and J are TRBV9 and TRBJ2-7; D is uncertain. Germline CDR1 and CDR2: SGDLS and YYNGEE. The CDR3 totals 16 residues. V was clipped by 0 bases and J by 2 bases, with 15 bases between them. The CDR3 reads CASSVGAIAPPYEQYF. In DNA form, the CDR3 reads TGTGCCAGCAGCGTAGGTGCGATTGCCCCTCCCTACGAGCAGTACTTC.

The chain recombines TRBV27 with TRBJ1-2, with TRBD1 matching over 8 bases. CDR1 is MNHEY and CDR2 is SMNVEV in the germline V gene (reference sequence). CDR3 length equals 15 residues. Unmatched junction bases numbered 9, after V lost 5 bases and J lost 4 bases. CDR3 sequence: CASSHGQGPPYGYTF. Written as DNA, the CDR3 is TGTGCCAGCAGTCACGGACAGGGTCCTCCCTATGGCTACACCTTC.

This clonotype came up many times. The chain recombines TRBV7-2 with TRBJ1-3; tentatively, D is TRBD1 (5 bases). The CDR3 length is 16 residues. Germline values: CDR1 SGHTA, CDR2 FQGNSA. Trimming removed 2 bases from V and 0 bases from J, with 11 bases in between. The CDR3 DNA follows: TGTGCCAGCAGCTTACCTGGGGACGTCTCTGGAAACACCATATATTTT. It translates to CASSLPGDVSGNTIYF. Full variable domain (remainder filled in from reference TRBV7-2 and TRBJ1-3): GAGVSQSPSNKVTEKGKDVELRCDPISGHTALYWYRQSLGQGLEFLIYFQGNSAPDKSGLPSDRFSAERTGGSVSTLTIQRTQQEDSAVYLCASSLPGDVSGNTIYFGEGSWLTVV.

Ten or more counts support this clonotype. The gene calls are TRBV28 and TRBJ2-1, with 7 bases that match TRBD2. The CDR3 totals 13 residues. J was trimmed by 10 bases and V by 5 bases; bases with no gene match: 8. Germline-derived CDR1 and CDR2 are MDHEN and SYDVKM. Here the CDR3 reads CASSRTRFEEQFF. The CDR3, as DNA: TGTGCCAGCAGTCGGACTAGGTTTGAGGAGCAGTTCTTC.

This clonotype was seen at least ten times. This rearrangement joins TRBV6-1 to TRBJ1-5; possibly TRBD1 for D (5 bases). This CDR3 is built from 15 residues. The germline V gene encodes CDR1 MNHNS and CDR2 SASEGT. Trimming left V 0 bases short and J 6 bases short, with 12 bases between. The CDR3 nucleotides are TGTGCCAGCAGTGAAGCTCGGGGGGTATTTCAGCCCCAGCATTTT. This gives the protein CASSEARGVFQPQHF.

This clonotype was observed a handful of times. The chain carries TRBV7-9 and TRBJ2-7; D is unclear. Between the trimmed V and J ends, which lost 5 bases and 2 bases, there was a span of 7 bases. This CDR3 comprises 12 residues. Germline V gene data show CDR1 as SEHNR and CDR2 as FQNEAQ (reference sequence). The CDR3 reads CASSARTYEQYF. In DNA, the CDR3 is TGTGCCAGCAGCGCCCGAACCTACGAGCAGTACTTC.

The chain couples TRBV13 to TRBJ1-6; 7 bases are a match to TRBD1. This CDR3 region has 17 residues. The V gene end was trimmed by 5 bases and the J gene end by 0 bases; junction bases not matched to a gene: 7. The germline V gene encodes CDR1 PRHDT and CDR2 FYEKMQ (reference sequence). The CDR3 reads CASSPGTESSYNSPLHF. The DNA of the CDR3 is TGTGCCAGCAGCCCAGGGACAGAGAGCTCCTATAATTCACCCCTCCACTTT.